The 17 T cell receptor beta chains presented below share a single source sample, sequenced in a study of cytomegalovirus exposure and HLA in healthy donors. A multiplex PCR was run with 60 Vbeta primers and 13 Jbeta primers. Repertoires were generated with immunoSEQ multiplex PCR, while TCRdb's copy carries only in-frame clones and drops some. The sample has some 100,000 clones; about 68% are singletons. The sample was PBMCs. The receptors were sampled from a male donor in good health and CMV-seropositive.

The CDR3 DNA reads as TGCGCCAGCAGCTTGTCCCCGGGTGTTGAACAGCCCCAGCATTTT. It is translated as CASSLSPGVEQPQHF. The chain joins TRBV5-1 to TRBJ1-5, with no clear D. This CDR3 contains 15 residues. Germline V gene sequence: CDR1 SGHRS, CDR2 YFSETQ. Trimming shortened V by 1 base and J by 7 bases, and 15 bases separated the two germline ends.

The chain joins TRBV7-2 to TRBJ2-1; D gene ambiguous. Looked up from germline, CDR1 is SGHTA and CDR2 is FQGNSA. This CDR3 has 14 residues. V was trimmed by 3 bases and J by 2 bases, leaving 8 bases between them. CDR3 sequence reads: CASSLLAAYNEQFF. In DNA form, the CDR3 reads TGTGCCAGCAGCTTGCTTGCAGCCTACAATGAGCAGTTCTTC.

V is TRBV19 and J is TRBJ2-2, with D tentatively TRBD1 (6 bases). Germline V gives CDR1 LNHDA, CDR2 SQIVND (reference sequence). The CDR3 sequence is 15 residues long. The germline V and J ends were trimmed by 5 bases and 5 bases, with 15 bases remaining between them. CDR3 region: CASSASGRGTGELFF. CDR3 bases: TGTGCCAGTAGTGCGAGTGGCAGGGGTACCGGGGAGCTGTTTTTT. Full variable domain (rest looked up from reference TRBV19 and TRBJ2-2): DGGITQSPKYLFRKEGQNVTLSCEQNLNHDAMYWYRQDPGQGLRLIYYSQIVNDFQKGDIAEGYSVSREKKESFPLTVTSAQKNPTAFYLCASSASGRGTGELFFGEGSRLTVL.

The gene calls are TRBV7-2 and TRBJ2-1; 7 bases match TRBD2. The J segment lost 4 bases and the V segment lost 0 bases, leaving 3 bases of the junction unmatched. Germline V gene lookup returns CDR1 SGHTA and CDR2 FQGNSA. The CDR3 extends over 15 amino acids. CDR3 sequence (DNA): TGTGCCAGCAGCTTAGCGGGGGGGAGATACAATGAGCAGTTCTTC. Translation: CASSLAGGRYNEQFF.

A few counts support this clone. This sequence joins TRBV11-3 and TRBJ2-1; tentative D call: TRBD1 (6 bases). The CDR3 has 15 amino acids. V was pared by 1 base and J by 3 bases, with 10 bases between. Germline CDR1 is SGHNT and CDR2 is YENEEA. The CDR3 sequence is CASSLGQGHYNEQFF. CDR3 nucleotides: TGTGCCAGCAGCTTAGGGCAGGGGCACTACAATGAGCAGTTCTTC.

The sample holds a few counts of this clone. This sequence joins TRBV5-1 and TRBJ2-3; TRBD2 agrees at 10 bases. The ends lost 4 bases at V and 0 bases at J; junction bases unmatched: 8. This CDR3 spans 17 amino acids. The V gene's germline CDR1 is SGHRS and CDR2 YFSETQ. This CDR3 is CASSAGLAVPSTDTQYF. The CDR3 region has the DNA TGCGCCAGCAGCGCCGGACTAGCGGTGCCTAGCACAGATACGCAGTATTTT. Full variable domain (rest looked up from reference TRBV5-1 and TRBJ2-3): KAGVTQTPRYLIKTRGQQVTLSCSPISGHRSVSWYQQTPGQGLQFLFEYFSETQRNKGNFPGRFSGRQFSNSRSEMNVSTLELGDSALYLCASSAGLAVPSTDTQYFGPGTRLTVL.

The chain links TRBV10-3 to TRBJ2-5; TRBD2 matches 14 bases. The CDR3 covers 15 residues. Looked up from germline, CDR1 is ENHRY and CDR2 is SYGVKD. V shed 6 bases, J shed 2 bases, and the junction held 2 bases outside the gene matches. CDR3 region: CAISGTSGGQETQYF. The CDR3 DNA reads TGTGCCATCAGCGGGACTAGCGGGGGTCAAGAGACCCAGTACTTC.

CDR3 nucleotide sequence: TGTGCCAGCAGCCAAGATCTCCAGTGGTATCAGCCCCAGCATTTT. It specifies CASSQDLQWYQPQHF. The J gene is TRBJ1-5, the V gene TRBV4-2; D is undetermined. CDR3 size: 15 residues. Germline V lookup: CDR1 LGHNA, CDR2 YNFKEQ. Deletions cut 0 bases from V and 5 bases from J, with 11 bases between.

The chain carries TRBV2 and TRBJ1-6, with 9 nucleotides matching TRBD1. V shed 7 bases, J shed 10 bases, and the junction held 8 bases outside the gene matches. Germline V lookup: CDR1 SNHLY, CDR2 FYNNEI. This CDR3 spans 14 amino acids. As DNA, the CDR3 is TGTGCCAGCATTCTACAGGGGGCCGAATCACCCCTCCACTTT. Its translation is CASILQGAESPLHF.

The chain has TRBV5-1 and TRBJ1-4; 8 bases map to TRBD1. Germline-derived CDR1 and CDR2 are SGHRS and YFSETQ. J lost 0 bases, V lost 2 bases, and 3 bases had no gene match. This CDR3 has 16 residues. The CDR3 DNA is TGCGCCAGCAGCTTCGGACAGGGTGCAACTAATGAAAAACTGTTTTTT. The encoded protein is CASSFGQGATNEKLFF.

This clone was seen more than once but under ten times. This sequence joins TRBV27 and TRBJ2-3, with 10 nucleotides matching TRBD2. The CDR3 length is 15 residues. The germline gives CDR1 MNHEY, CDR2 SMNVEV (reference sequence). The V segment lost 6 bases and the J segment 7 bases; nucleotides outside the gene matches: 10. CDR3 sequence: CASSYSGGTDYTQYF. In DNA, the CDR3 is TGTGCCAGCAGCTATAGCGGGGGGACCGACTATACGCAGTATTTT.

The chain joins TRBV30 to TRBJ2-3, with TRBD1 matching over 7 bases. The V and J ends lost 0 bases and 4 bases, in that order; junction bases with no gene match: 4. Looked up from germline, CDR1 is GTSNPN and CDR2 is SVGIG (reference sequence). The CDR3 has 14 residues. In nucleotides, the CDR3 is TGTGCCTGGAGTGTTGGGCAGGGGGCAGATACGCAGTATTTT. This sequence encodes CAWSVGQGADTQYF.

The rearrangement joins TRBV30 to TRBJ1-2, with TRBD1 matching 8 bases. CDR1 is GTSNPN and CDR2 is SVGIG in the germline V gene (reference sequence). With 4 bases clipped from V and 2 bases from J, the junction kept 15 bases outside the gene matches. The CDR3 contains 17 residues. CDR3 coding DNA: TGTGCCTGGACCGAAGTGGGCAGGGGGCCTGGCAACTATGGCTACACCTTC. This encodes CAWTEVGRGPGNYGYTF.

This chain uses TRBV19 with TRBJ1-3; 8 nucleotides match TRBD1. CDR1 is LNHDA, CDR2 SQIVND, per germline (reference sequence). The CDR3 loop spans 15 amino acids. With 5 bases clipped from V and 0 bases from J, the junction kept 3 bases outside the gene matches. CDR3 residues: CASSAQGDSGNTIYF. CDR3 in DNA: TGTGCCAGTAGTGCACAGGGGGACTCTGGAAACACCATATATTTT.

This chain joins TRBV6-5 and TRBJ1-2, with TRBD1 matching over 12 bases. Looked up from germline, CDR1 is MNHEY and CDR2 is SVGAGI. CDR3 length: 15 residues. Germline trimming cut 6 bases from V and 8 bases from J; bases unmatched to any gene: 10. CDR3 nucleotide sequence: TGTGCCAGCAGCTACCGGGACAGGGGGCTGAGAGGCTACACCTTC. Translating it yields CASSYRDRGLRGYTF.

The genes are TRBV7-6 and TRBJ1-2; 8 positions match TRBD1. The trim removed 10 bases at V and 6 bases at J, leaving 16 bases unmatched. The CDR3 consists of 15 residues. Germline assignment: CDR1 SGHVS and CDR2 FNYEAQ. Here the CDR3 reads CANSQMGQGADGYTF. The DNA of the CDR3 is TGTGCCAACAGTCAAATGGGCCAGGGGGCTGATGGCTACACCTTC.

The chain joins TRBV7-2 to TRBJ1-2, with D tentatively TRBD1 (6 bases). The CDR3 spans 15 residues. Trimming shortened V by 4 bases and J by 4 bases, and 16 bases separated the two germline ends. Germline CDR1 and CDR2: SGHTA and FQGNSA. Here the CDR3 DNA reads TGTGCCAGCAGCTACAATGGCGGCAGGGGCTATGGCTACACCTTC. Translating gives CASSYNGGRGYGYTF.